A selection of T cell receptor beta chains follows, all from one sample in a study of blood T cell repertoires in COVID-19. Assay used: immunoSEQ multiplex PCR; TCRdb lists only in-frame clones, some missing. The sample has fewer than 350,000 clones, approximately 86% seen once; the top ten hold 2% to 2.5%. The sequencing sample was made of peripheral blood. The receptors stem from a woman aged 25 to 39 who had recovered from COVID-19. The CDR3 runs from the conserved cysteine through the conserved F or W. Each record gives: V gene, J gene, CDR3 protein.

V gene: TRBV16
J gene: TRBJ2-5
CDR3 protein: CASSQSAGVGETQYF

V gene: TRBV2
J gene: TRBJ2-3
CDR3 protein: CASSEALYTDTQYF

V gene: TRBV3-1/TRBV3-2
J gene: TRBJ2-3
CDR3 protein: CASSYGQGATDTQYF

V gene: TRBV24-1
J gene: TRBJ2-1
CDR3 protein: CATSDPGQGVAEQFF

V gene: TRBV28
J gene: TRBJ2-3
CDR3 protein: CASRGLYISTDTQYF

V gene: TRBV2
J gene: TRBJ2-2
CDR3 protein: CASSIRQGVKGGELFF

V gene: TRBV2
J gene: TRBJ1-1
CDR3 protein: CASSEEYTEAFF

V gene: TRBV10-3
J gene: TRBJ2-7
CDR3 protein: CAISETVTYEQYF

V gene: TRBV6-5
J gene: TRBJ1-1
CDR3 protein: CASIRVGGLDTEAFF

V gene: TRBV5-1
J gene: TRBJ2-1
CDR3 protein: CASSLDGGGQFF

V gene: TRBV28
J gene: TRBJ2-1
CDR3 protein: CASSLPIAGGYNEQFF

V gene: TRBV19
J gene: TRBJ1-1
CDR3 protein: CASSQGQVGYTEAFF

V gene: TRBV19
J gene: TRBJ1-2
CDR3 protein: CASIPQTGFYGYTF

V gene: TRBV19
J gene: TRBJ2-1
CDR3 protein: CASALTARGGIIYNEQFF

V gene: TRBV2
J gene: TRBJ1-2
CDR3 protein: CASSERAFLEGYTF

V gene: TRBV18
J gene: TRBJ2-2
CDR3 protein: CASSPLGKTAGELFF

V gene: TRBV4-1
J gene: TRBJ2-7
CDR3 protein: CASSQVARMLGQTPYEQYF

V gene: TRBV28
J gene: TRBJ1-2
CDR3 protein: CAAGRGNYGYTF

V gene: TRBV4-3
J gene: TRBJ1-5
CDR3 protein: CASSQDGRGNQPQHF

V gene: TRBV7-2
J gene: TRBJ2-3
CDR3 protein: CASSFRTSGALDTQYF

V gene: TRBV7-2
J gene: TRBJ1-3
CDR3 protein: CASSLSGFADTIYF

V gene: TRBV2
J gene: TRBJ2-2
CDR3 protein: CASKIAGGKTGELFF

V gene: TRBV5-5
J gene: TRBJ2-7
CDR3 protein: CASSPGTSNYEQYF

V gene: TRBV4-1
J gene: TRBJ2-1
CDR3 protein: CASSQGRGLQNEQFF

V gene: TRBV7-2
J gene: TRBJ1-4
CDR3 protein: CASSPRQGREKLFF

V gene: TRBV5-8
J gene: TRBJ2-7
CDR3 protein: CASGRVDREQYF

V gene: TRBV6-5
J gene: TRBJ2-3
CDR3 protein: CASSYGLAGASDTQYF

V gene: TRBV5-6
J gene: TRBJ1-5
CDR3 protein: CASSLRTGGRQPQHF